The sequence of this T cell receptor (beta chain) was determined in a study of vaccination effects on CD4 cells after COVID-19. Study-wide background: Median timing of post-vaccine samples was 72 days after the second dose.

Generated by immunoSEQ multiplex PCR, the TCRdb table keeps only in-frame clones and is missing some. The sample lists around 44,000 clones, over 65% seen once, with around 3.3% in the top ten. The culture ran for roughly ten days before CD4+ T cells were isolated. Infection with SARS-CoV-2 occurred in the person between March and December 2020, and PCR confirmed it. Subjects were given two BNT162b2 or mRNA-1273 vaccine doses. Germline CDR1 KGHSH, CDR2 LQKENI. The CDR3 totals 14 residues. The germline V and J ends were trimmed by 1 base and 5 bases, with 11 bases remaining between them. This clone was seen a handful of times. Its antigen is currently unknown.

Sequencing was performed on CD4+ T cells from PBMCs cultured without peptide, taken after COVID-19 vaccination. This TCR derives from a human donor who had a prior SARS-CoV-2 infection. The rearrangement links TRBV18 to TRBJ1-1; D is unresolved. CDR3 DNA sequence: TGTGCCAGCTCACCACAGGGAGGTGGGACTGAAGCTTTCTTT. Protein: CASSPQGGGTEAFF.